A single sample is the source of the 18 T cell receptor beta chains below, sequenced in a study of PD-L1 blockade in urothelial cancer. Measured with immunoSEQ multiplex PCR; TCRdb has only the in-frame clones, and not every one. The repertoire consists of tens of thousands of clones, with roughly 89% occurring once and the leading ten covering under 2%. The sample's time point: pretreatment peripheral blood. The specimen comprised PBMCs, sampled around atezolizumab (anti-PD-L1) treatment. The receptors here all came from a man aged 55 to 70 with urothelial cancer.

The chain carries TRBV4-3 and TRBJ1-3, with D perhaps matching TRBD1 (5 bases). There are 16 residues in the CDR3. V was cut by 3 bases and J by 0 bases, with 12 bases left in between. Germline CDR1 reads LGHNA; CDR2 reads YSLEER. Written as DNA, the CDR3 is TGCGCCAGCAGCCAGGCGACAGTCGCCTCTGGAAACACCATATATTTT. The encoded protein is CASSQATVASGNTIYF.

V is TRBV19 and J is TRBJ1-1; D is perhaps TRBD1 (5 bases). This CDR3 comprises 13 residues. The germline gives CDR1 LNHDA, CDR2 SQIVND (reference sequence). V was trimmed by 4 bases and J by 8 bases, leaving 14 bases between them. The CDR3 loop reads CASSSLWTREAFF. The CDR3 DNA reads TGTGCCAGTAGTAGCCTATGGACACGCGAAGCTTTCTTT.

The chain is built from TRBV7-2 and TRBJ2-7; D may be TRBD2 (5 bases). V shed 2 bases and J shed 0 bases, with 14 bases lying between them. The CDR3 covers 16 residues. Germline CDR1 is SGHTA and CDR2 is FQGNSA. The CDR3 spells CASSLLAGLSSYEQYF. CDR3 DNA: TGTGCCAGCAGCTTACTTGCGGGTCTTAGCTCCTACGAGCAGTACTTC.

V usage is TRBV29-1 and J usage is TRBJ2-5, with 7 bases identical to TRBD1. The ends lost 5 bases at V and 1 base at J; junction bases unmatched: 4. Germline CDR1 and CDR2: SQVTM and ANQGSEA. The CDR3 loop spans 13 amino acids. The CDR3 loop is CSVFKGAQETQYF. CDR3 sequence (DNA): TGCAGCGTTTTCAAGGGGGCCCAAGAGACCCAGTACTTC.

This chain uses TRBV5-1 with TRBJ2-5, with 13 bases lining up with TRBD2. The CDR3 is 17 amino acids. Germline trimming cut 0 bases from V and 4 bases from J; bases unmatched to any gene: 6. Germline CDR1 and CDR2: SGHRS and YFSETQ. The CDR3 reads CASSLGTSGGARETQYF. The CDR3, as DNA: TGCGCCAGCAGCTTGGGTACTAGCGGGGGGGCCAGAGAGACCCAGTACTTC. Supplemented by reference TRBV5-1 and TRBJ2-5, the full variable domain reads KAGVTQTPRYLIKTRGQQVTLSCSPISGHRSVSWYQQTPGQGLQFLFEYFSETQRNKGNFPGRFSGRQFSNSRSEMNVSTLELGDSALYLCASSLGTSGGARETQYFGPGTRLLVL.

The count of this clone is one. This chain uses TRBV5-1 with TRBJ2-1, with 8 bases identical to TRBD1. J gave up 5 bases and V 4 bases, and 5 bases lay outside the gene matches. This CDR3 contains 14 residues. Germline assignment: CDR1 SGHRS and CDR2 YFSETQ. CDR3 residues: CASSPGTGDNEQFF. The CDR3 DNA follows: TGCGCCAGCAGCCCCGGGACAGGTGACAATGAGCAGTTCTTC.

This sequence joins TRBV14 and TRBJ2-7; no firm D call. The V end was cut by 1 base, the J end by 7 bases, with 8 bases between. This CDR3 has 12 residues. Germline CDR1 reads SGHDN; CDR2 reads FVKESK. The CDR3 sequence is CASSQAGREQYF. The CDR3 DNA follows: TGTGCCAGCAGCCAAGCAGGAAGGGAGCAGTACTTC.

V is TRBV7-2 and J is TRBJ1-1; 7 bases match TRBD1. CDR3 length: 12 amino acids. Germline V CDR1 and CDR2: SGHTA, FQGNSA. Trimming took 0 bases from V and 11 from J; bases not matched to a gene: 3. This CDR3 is CASSLATGRAFF. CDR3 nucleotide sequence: TGTGCCAGCAGCTTAGCGACAGGGCGGGCTTTCTTT.

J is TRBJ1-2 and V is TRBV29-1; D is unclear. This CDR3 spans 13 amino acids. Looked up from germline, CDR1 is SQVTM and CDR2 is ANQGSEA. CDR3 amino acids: CAASIGANYGYTF. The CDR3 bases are TGCGCTGCGTCGATCGGAGCTAACTATGGCTACACCTTC.

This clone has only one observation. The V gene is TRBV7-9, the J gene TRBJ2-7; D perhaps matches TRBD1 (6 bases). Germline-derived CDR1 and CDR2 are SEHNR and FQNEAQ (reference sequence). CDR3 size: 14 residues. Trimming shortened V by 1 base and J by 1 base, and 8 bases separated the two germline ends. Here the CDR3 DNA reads TGTGCCAGCAGCTTAGTCCAGGGGTCCTACGAGCAGTACTTC. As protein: CASSLVQGSYEQYF.

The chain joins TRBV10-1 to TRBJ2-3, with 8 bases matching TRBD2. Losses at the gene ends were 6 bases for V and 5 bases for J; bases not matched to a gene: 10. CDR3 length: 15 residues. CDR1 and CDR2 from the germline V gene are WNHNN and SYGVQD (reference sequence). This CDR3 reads CASSDPGLGVDTQYF. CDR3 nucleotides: TGCGCCAGCAGCGACCCGGGACTAGGTGTAGATACGCAGTATTTT.

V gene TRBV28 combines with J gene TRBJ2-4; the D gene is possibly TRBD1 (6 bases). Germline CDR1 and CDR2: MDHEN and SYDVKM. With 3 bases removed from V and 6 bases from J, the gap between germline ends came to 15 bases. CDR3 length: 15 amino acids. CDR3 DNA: TGTGCCAGCAGTTTTATCCAGGGGTGGGTAAACATTCAGTACTTC. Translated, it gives CASSFIQGWVNIQYF. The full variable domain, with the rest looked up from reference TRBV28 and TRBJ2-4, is DVKVTQSSRYLVKRTGEKVFLECVQDMDHENMFWYRQDPGLGLRLIYFSYDVKMKEKGDIPEGYSVSREKKERFSLILESASTNQTSMYLCASSFIQGWVNIQYFGAGTRLSVL.

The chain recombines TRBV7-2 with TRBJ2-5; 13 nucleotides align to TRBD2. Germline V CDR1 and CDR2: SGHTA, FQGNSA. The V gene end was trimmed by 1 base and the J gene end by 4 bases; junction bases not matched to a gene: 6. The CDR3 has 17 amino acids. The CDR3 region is CASSLEFTSGGGETQYF. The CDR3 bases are TGTGCCAGCAGCTTAGAATTCACTAGCGGGGGGGGAGAGACCCAGTACTTC.

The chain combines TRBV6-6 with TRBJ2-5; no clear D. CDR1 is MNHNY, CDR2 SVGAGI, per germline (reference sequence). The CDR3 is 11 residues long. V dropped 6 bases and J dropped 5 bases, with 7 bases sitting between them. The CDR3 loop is CASSHGETQYF. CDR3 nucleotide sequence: TGTGCCAGCAGCCACGGTGAGACCCAGTACTTC.

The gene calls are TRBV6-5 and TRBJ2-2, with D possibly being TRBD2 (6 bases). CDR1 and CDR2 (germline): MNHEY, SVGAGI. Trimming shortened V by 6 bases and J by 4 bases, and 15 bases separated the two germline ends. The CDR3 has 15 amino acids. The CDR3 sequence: CASSRFGTFTGELFF. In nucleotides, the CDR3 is TGTGCCAGCAGCCGTTTCGGGACTTTCACCGGGGAGCTGTTTTTT.

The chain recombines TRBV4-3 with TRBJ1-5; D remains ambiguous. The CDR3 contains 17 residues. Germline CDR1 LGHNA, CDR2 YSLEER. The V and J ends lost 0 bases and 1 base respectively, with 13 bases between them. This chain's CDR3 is CASSQDPQARSNQPQHF. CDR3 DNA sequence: TGCGCCAGCAGCCAAGATCCCCAGGCACGGAGCAATCAGCCCCAGCATTTT.

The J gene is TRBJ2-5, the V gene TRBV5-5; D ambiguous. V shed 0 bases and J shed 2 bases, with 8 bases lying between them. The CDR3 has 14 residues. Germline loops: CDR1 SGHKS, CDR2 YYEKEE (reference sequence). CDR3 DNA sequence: TGTGCCAGCAGCTTGGTTCCAGCGCAAGAGACCCAGTACTTC. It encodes CASSLVPAQETQYF.

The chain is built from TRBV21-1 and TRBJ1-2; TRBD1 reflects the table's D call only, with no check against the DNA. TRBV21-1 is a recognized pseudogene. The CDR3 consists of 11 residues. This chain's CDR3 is CASSKVSRPVF. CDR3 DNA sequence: TGTGCCAGCAGCAAAGTTTCCAGGCCCGTCTTC.